Listed here are 27 T cell receptor beta chains from one sample, sequenced in a study of T-cell memory formation after mild COVID-19. TCRdb used MiXCR to reprocess the 5' RACE reads, holding one entry per CDR3 protein. The repertoire holds about 290,000 distinct CDR3 sequences, with approximately 16% as singletons. The specimen sequenced was PBMCs or a T cell subset sorted from them (not recorded which). The receptors here all came from a man aged 18 to 29 who had mild COVID-19 (a few samples of this study predate the infection). Cell type and time point are not known.

At least ten counts were recorded for this clonotype. The chain is built from TRBV20-1 and TRBJ2-1; D is ambiguous. Between the trimmed V and J ends, which lost 3 bases and 3 bases, there was a span of 15 bases. CDR1 and CDR2 (germline): DFQATT, SNEGSKA (reference sequence). The CDR3 is 15 amino acids. This CDR3 is CSARFQPSVYNEQFF. The DNA for the CDR3 is TGCAGTGCTAGGTTCCAGCCATCCGTCTACAATGAGCAGTTCTTC.

This chain links TRBV6-6 with TRBJ2-3; the D is unclear. Trimming shortened V by 6 bases and J by 5 bases, and 12 bases separated the two germline ends. The germline V gene encodes CDR1 MNHNY and CDR2 SVGAGI (reference sequence). The CDR3 extends over 13 amino acids. CDR3: CASSHRLEDTQYF. CDR3 bases: TGTGCCAGCAGCCACCGGTTGGAAGATACGCAGTATTTT.

This chain joins TRBV6-2 or TRBV6-3 and TRBJ1-5, with TRBD1 identical over 9 bases. This CDR3 comprises 16 residues. Trimming took 7 bases from V and 6 from J; bases not matched to a gene: 13. Looked up from germline, CDR1 is MNHEY and CDR2 is SVGEGT. For the CDR3, the DNA is TGTGCCAGCAACCAACTGGACAGGGGCTTAGGTCAGCCCCAGCATTTT. It is translated as CASNQLDRGLGQPQHF.

In this sample, this clonotype turned up a few times. V is TRBV20-1 and J is TRBJ2-1, with 10 nucleotides matching TRBD2. Unmatched junction bases numbered 14, after V lost 3 bases and J lost 0 bases. CDR1 and CDR2 (germline): DFQATT, SNEGSKA (reference sequence). The CDR3 extends over 19 amino acids. CDR3 nucleotides: TGCAGTGCTAGGGACTGGGTCTTAGCGGGGGGTCTCTCCTACAATGAGCAGTTCTTC. Its protein product is CSARDWVLAGGLSYNEQFF.

This clonotype turned up a few times. The genes are TRBV9 and TRBJ1-6, with D tentatively TRBD1 (6 bases). The CDR3 covers 15 residues. Trimming took 2 bases from V and 7 from J, leaving 13 bases between them. Per germline, CDR1 SGDLS and CDR2 YYNGEE. The DNA of the CDR3 is TGTGCCAGCAGCGTGTTGGGGGACAAGAATTCACCCCTCCACTTT. It codes for CASSVLGDKNSPLHF.

The table lists this clonotype with a few counts. The chain couples TRBV7-9 to TRBJ2-7; no reliable D call. The ends were cut back, 5 bases at V and 0 bases at J, with 17 bases in the middle. The CDR3 is 16 amino acids. The germline V gene has CDR1 SEHNR and CDR2 FQNEAQ (reference sequence). The CDR3 loop reads CASSRPDPESSYEQYF. The DNA for the CDR3 is TGTGCCAGCAGCCGCCCCGACCCGGAAAGCTCCTACGAGCAGTACTTC.

This clonotype was found a few times. The chain combines TRBV15 with TRBJ2-1; TRBD1 might be the D (6 bases). The germline CDR1 and CDR2 sequences are LNHNV and YYDKDF (reference sequence). CDR3 length equals 15 residues. V lost 5 bases, J lost 6 bases, and 17 bases lay in between. The CDR3 DNA follows: TGTGCCACCAGCGGTATCACCGGACAGCTCAATGAGCAGTTCTTC. The encoded protein is CATSGITGQLNEQFF.

This clonotype has more than one count but fewer than ten. The chain employs TRBV24-1 and TRBJ1-2, with unresolved D. The CDR3 contains 11 residues. Germline CDR1 and CDR2: KGHDR and SFDVKD. Trimming shortened V by 2 bases and J by 8 bases, and 5 bases separated the two germline ends. The CDR3 DNA sequence: TGTGCCACCAGTGATTCCGGAGGCTACACCTTC. Amino acid sequence: CATSDSGGYTF.

This clonotype was seen a handful of times. The chain combines TRBV7-2 with TRBJ1-2, with D possibly being TRBD1 (5 bases). Trimming removed 5 bases from V and 4 bases from J, with 23 bases in between. The CDR3 consists of 17 residues. Per the germline V gene, CDR1 is SGHTA and CDR2 is FQGNSA. The CDR3 DNA follows: TGTGCCAGCAGCCGAGAGAACCGGGACCTCCGGCGCTATGGCTACACCTTC. This encodes CASSRENRDLRRYGYTF.

This rearrangement joins TRBV5-5 to TRBJ1-5, with D maybe TRBD1 (6 bases). Germline V gene data show CDR1 as SGHKS and CDR2 as YYEKEE (reference sequence). The CDR3 sequence is 15 residues long. V was cut by 3 bases and J by 4 bases, with 14 bases left in between. The CDR3 spells CASSSHGGANQPQHF. The CDR3 DNA sequence: TGTGCCAGCAGCTCCCACGGGGGCGCAAATCAGCCCCAGCATTTT.

In its sample, this clonotype was seen a few times. The V and J genes are TRBV7-3 and TRBJ1-6; D is uncertain. In germline, CDR1 is SGHTA, CDR2 FQGTGA. This CDR3 has 14 amino acids. V was shortened by 5 bases and J by 9 bases, with 14 bases between the two germline ends. As DNA, the CDR3 is TGTGCCAGCAGCCTTGGCAGTCGGGGTTCACCCCTCCACTTT. Amino acid sequence: CASSLGSRGSPLHF.

This clonotype has at least ten counts. The V and J genes are TRBV12-3 or TRBV12-4 and TRBJ2-1; 9 bases align to TRBD1. The CDR3 sequence is 15 residues long. The V gene end was trimmed by 5 bases and the J gene end by 2 bases; junction bases not matched to a gene: 4. CDR3 region: CASSLRQGAYNEQFF. The CDR3 DNA follows: TGTGCCAGCAGTCTCCGACAGGGGGCCTACAATGAGCAGTTCTTC.

The chain recombines TRBV5-1 with TRBJ2-3; a weak D match, TRBD2 (6 bases). Deletions cut 4 bases from V and 0 bases from J, with 15 bases between. Looked up from germline, CDR1 is SGHRS and CDR2 is YFSETQ. This CDR3 has 16 residues. CDR3 sequence: CASSGRSEGSTDTQYF. The CDR3 nucleotides read TGCGCCAGCAGCGGACGGTCGGAGGGGAGCACAGATACGCAGTATTTT.

Only a few counts were recorded for this clonotype. The chain couples TRBV5-1 to TRBJ2-7; D may be TRBD1 (6 bases). Trimming left V 4 bases short and J 3 bases short, with 14 bases between. Germline CDR1 SGHRS, CDR2 YFSETQ. The CDR3 covers 14 residues. DNA for the CDR3: TGCGCCAGCAGCACGACGGCAGGGGACTACGAGCAGTACGTC. Translation gives CASSTTAGDYEQYV.

This clonotype appeared a few times. V usage is TRBV24-1 and J usage is TRBJ2-1; TRBD2 matches at 15 bases. Germline CDR1 reads KGHDR; CDR2 reads SFDVKD. The CDR3 runs 15 residues. The J segment lost 9 bases and the V segment lost 7 bases, leaving 6 bases of the junction unmatched. The CDR3 DNA is TGTGCCACCAGCCGGACTAGCGGGGGGGCCATTGAGCAGTTCTTC. It yields the protein CATSRTSGGAIEQFF.

This clonotype was detected a few times. The CDR3: CATSDSGGSPLHF. The CDR3 DNA reads TGTGCCACCAGTGATTCCGGGGGTTCACCCCTCCACTTT. The rearrangement joins TRBV24-1 to TRBJ1-6; D is possibly TRBD1 (5 bases). This CDR3 has 13 amino acids. Trimming pared 2 bases from V and 9 bases from J, leaving 7 bases between. CDR1 is KGHDR and CDR2 is SFDVKD in the germline V gene.

The rearrangement links TRBV18 to TRBJ2-5, with D perhaps matching TRBD2 (6 bases). The V and J ends lost 3 bases and 5 bases respectively, with 13 bases between them. Germline V gene sequence: CDR1 KGHSH, CDR2 LQKENI. The CDR3 loop spans 14 amino acids. CDR3 region: CASSPPGSGETQYF. The CDR3 coding sequence is TGTGCCAGCTCACCCCCGGGAAGCGGGGAGACCCAGTACTTC.

Only a few counts were recorded for this clonotype. The chain carries TRBV20-1 and TRBJ1-2; D not resolved. CDR3 size: 15 residues. Germline V gives CDR1 DFQATT, CDR2 SNEGSKA (reference sequence). V was pared by 0 bases and J by 4 bases, with 15 bases between. In nucleotides, the CDR3 is TGCAGTGCTAGAGATCCGGGCACCATGGGCTATGGCTACACCTTC. It encodes CSARDPGTMGYGYTF.

The chain uses TRBV5-6 and TRBJ2-2; D gene uncertain. Between the trimmed V and J ends, which lost 0 bases and 7 bases, there was a span of 7 bases. The CDR3 extends over 13 amino acids. Germline CDR1 reads SGHDT; CDR2 reads YYEEEE. CDR3 region: CASSLGLIGELFF. As DNA, the CDR3 is TGTGCCAGCAGCTTGGGATTAATCGGGGAGCTGTTTTTT.

This chain connects TRBV7-9 to TRBJ1-3; 8 bases line up with TRBD1. This CDR3 is built from 16 residues. V dropped 6 bases and J dropped 4; count of bases not matched to a gene: 11. The germline V gene encodes CDR1 SEHNR and CDR2 FQNEAQ (reference sequence). Written as DNA, the CDR3 is TGTGCCAGCAGTCCCGGGACAGGCCTCATCGGAAACACCATATATTTT. It specifies CASSPGTGLIGNTIYF.

This clonotype was seen many times. The chain uses TRBV2 and TRBJ2-5, with 8 positions matching TRBD2. Germline assignment: CDR1 SNHLY and CDR2 FYNNEI. V lost 6 bases and J lost 5; bases outside the gene matches: 8. The CDR3 sequence is 14 residues long. Written as DNA, the CDR3 is TGTGCCAGCAGCCCCGGACTAGCAGGGGAGACCCAGTACTTC. Translation: CASSPGLAGETQYF.

V and J are TRBV6-1 and TRBJ2-1; D may be TRBD1 (5 bases). The germline V gene encodes CDR1 MNHNS and CDR2 SASEGT. The CDR3 is 18 residues long. The ends were cut back, 3 bases at V and 5 bases at J, with 23 bases in the middle. In DNA, the CDR3 is TGTGCCAGCAGTGAGATGGCGACAAGACAGAAACTCGACAATGAGCAGTTCTTC. Its translation is CASSEMATRQKLDNEQFF.

A single count supports this clonotype. The J gene is TRBJ2-1, the V gene TRBV7-2, with TRBD2 as a possible D gene (6 bases). Deletions cut 5 bases from V and 2 bases from J, with 13 bases between. Germline CDR1 and CDR2: SGHTA and FQGNSA. The CDR3 has 15 residues. The CDR3 loop reads CASSGGTNPYNEQFF. Written as DNA, the CDR3 is TGTGCCAGCAGCGGGGGGACCAACCCCTACAATGAGCAGTTCTTC.

In this sample, this clonotype turned up many times. The chain links TRBV6-5 to TRBJ1-2; D is possibly TRBD1 (5 bases). CDR1 MNHEY and CDR2 SVGAGI come from the germline V gene. Trimming stripped 6 bases from V and 4 bases from J, with 12 bases between. The CDR3 has 13 residues. The CDR3 here is CASRYRRTYGYTF. The CDR3 region has the DNA TGTGCCAGCAGATACAGGAGGACCTATGGCTACACCTTC.

This chain joins TRBV27 and TRBJ1-5; 7 positions agree with TRBD1. Germline V gene sequence: CDR1 MNHEY, CDR2 SMNVEV (reference sequence). Trimming at V came to 5 bases and at J to 4 bases, leaving 5 bases not matched to a gene. This CDR3 is built from 14 residues. The CDR3 DNA follows: TGTGCCAGCAGTACCCCAGGGGGGAATCAGCCCCAGCATTTT. Its translation: CASSTPGGNQPQHF.

This clonotype has only a few counts. The genes are TRBV5-1 and TRBJ2-5; D unclear. Germline CDR1 is SGHRS and CDR2 is YFSETQ. The V gene lost 0 bases and the J gene lost 5 bases, with 14 bases spanning the gap. There are 15 residues in the CDR3. CDR3 residues: CASSLAYSQLETQYF. CDR3 coding DNA: TGCGCCAGCAGCTTGGCCTATAGCCAGCTGGAGACCCAGTACTTC.

The table lists this clonotype with a few counts. The chain links TRBV7-3 to TRBJ2-2; D is possibly TRBD1 (5 bases). The CDR3 spans 14 residues. Trimming removed 5 bases at V and 8 bases at J, with 15 bases between. Germline V gene sequence: CDR1 SGHTA, CDR2 FQGTGA. CDR3 residues: CASSPQGVRGELFF. CDR3 DNA: TGTGCCAGCAGCCCCCAGGGCGTTCGGGGGGAGCTGTTTTTT.